The 4 T cell receptor beta chains presented below share a single source sample, sequenced in a study of CD8+ T cells in alopecia areata. Treatment meaning: oral pan-JAK inhibitor, 5-10 mg twice daily. Following extraction, RNA underwent reverse transcription to cDNA, which served as the sequencing template. The assay was immunoSEQ multiplex PCR, and TCRdb's table has in-frame clones only and misses some. Of roughly 200,000 clones in the sample, under 40% were seen once. This material consisted of CD4+ T cells sorted from blood, taken at roughly week 30, from a patient treated with tofacitinib. These receptors came from a human donor with alopecia areata.

For the CDR3, the DNA is TGTGCCAGTACCCTTGGGGGGAGACTCCCCGGTACCGAAGCTTTCTTT. Its translation is CASTLGGRLPGTEAFF. The rearrangement links TRBV19 to TRBJ1-1, with D tentatively TRBD1 (5 bases). Germline-derived CDR1 and CDR2 are LNHDA and SQIVND (reference sequence). V was pared by 7 bases and J by 8 bases, with 26 bases between. This CDR3 is built from 16 residues.

In DNA, the CDR3 is TGTGCCAGCAGCTGGCAGGGCGCCTACAATGAGCAGTTCTTC. Translation gives CASSWQGAYNEQFF. The V call is TRBV6-5, the J call TRBJ2-1; D perhaps matches TRBD1 (5 bases). The V end lost 6 bases, the J end lost 2 bases, and 11 bases lay between the germline ends. Per germline, CDR1 MNHEY and CDR2 SVGAGI. The CDR3 runs 14 residues.

The V call is TRBV9, the J call TRBJ1-2, with TRBD1 matching over 9 bases. In germline, CDR1 is SGDLS, CDR2 YYNGEE. Trimming took 2 bases from V and 5 from J; bases not matched to a gene: 7. The CDR3 is made up of 15 amino acids. The CDR3 here is CASSVGTGPEYGYTF. In DNA, the CDR3 is TGTGCCAGCAGCGTTGGGACAGGGCCTGAATATGGCTACACCTTC.

The rearrangement uses TRBV10-3 and TRBJ2-7; D might be TRBD1 (5 bases). This CDR3 has 16 residues. The germline V and J ends were trimmed by 0 bases and 3 bases, with 15 bases remaining between them. CDR1 and CDR2 from the germline V gene are ENHRY and SYGVKD. The CDR3: CAISESSGKGFYEQYF. CDR3 in DNA: TGTGCCATCAGTGAGTCGTCAGGGAAAGGATTCTACGAGCAGTACTTC.